This T cell receptor (beta chain) was identified in a study of CD8+CD57+ T cells in acquired aplastic anemia. The overall study: Sorted CD4+ and CD8+ cells gave a mean 3.2 ug DNA, range roughly 0.2 to 27.4 ug. The study obtained around 10 million reads on average for CD4+ cells from healthy donors.

Trimming cost V 4 bases and J 3 bases, with 10 bases left between them. Germline V gene sequence: CDR1 SGHTA, CDR2 FQGNSA. The CDR3 covers 14 residues. This clonotype has a count of ten or more. Its antigen remains unidentified. Genomic DNA, the template, was used for profiling of the TCR beta VDJ and CDR3. Each CDR3 protein gets one entry after TCRdb re-called the reads with MiXCR. In the table there are 100,000 to 150,000 distinct CDR3 sequences, about half of which are singletons. Study outcomes and limitations: A set of approximately 30 CD8+ CDR3 sequences was shared between patients and controls, and these sequences appeared highly expressed in patients.

Sequencing was performed on sorted CD4+, CD8+, or CD8+CD57+ T cells (not recorded which) from PBMCs. The chain combines TRBV7-2 with TRBJ1-3, with D maybe TRBD1 (5 bases). This receptor was identified in a human donor in good health, serving as a control. CDR3 in DNA: TGTGCCAGCAGCTCCCAGGGCTTTGGAAACACCATATATTTT. This sequence encodes CASSSQGFGNTIYF.